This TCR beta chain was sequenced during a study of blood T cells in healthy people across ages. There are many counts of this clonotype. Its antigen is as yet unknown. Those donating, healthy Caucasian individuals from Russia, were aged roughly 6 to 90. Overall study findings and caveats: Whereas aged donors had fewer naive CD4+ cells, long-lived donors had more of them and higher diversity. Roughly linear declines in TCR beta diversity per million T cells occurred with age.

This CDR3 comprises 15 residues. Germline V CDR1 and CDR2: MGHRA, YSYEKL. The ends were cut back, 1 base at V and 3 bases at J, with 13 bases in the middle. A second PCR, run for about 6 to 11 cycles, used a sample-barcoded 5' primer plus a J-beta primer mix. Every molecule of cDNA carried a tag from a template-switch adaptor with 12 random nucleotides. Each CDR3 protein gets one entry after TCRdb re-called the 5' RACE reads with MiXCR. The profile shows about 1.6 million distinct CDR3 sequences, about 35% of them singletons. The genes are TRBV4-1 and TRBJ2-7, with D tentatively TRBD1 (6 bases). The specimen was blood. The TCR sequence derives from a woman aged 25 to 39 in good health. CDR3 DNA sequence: TGCGCCAGCAGCCAAGGAAGGCAGGGGAGCTACGAGCAGTACTTC. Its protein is CASSQGRQGSYEQYF.